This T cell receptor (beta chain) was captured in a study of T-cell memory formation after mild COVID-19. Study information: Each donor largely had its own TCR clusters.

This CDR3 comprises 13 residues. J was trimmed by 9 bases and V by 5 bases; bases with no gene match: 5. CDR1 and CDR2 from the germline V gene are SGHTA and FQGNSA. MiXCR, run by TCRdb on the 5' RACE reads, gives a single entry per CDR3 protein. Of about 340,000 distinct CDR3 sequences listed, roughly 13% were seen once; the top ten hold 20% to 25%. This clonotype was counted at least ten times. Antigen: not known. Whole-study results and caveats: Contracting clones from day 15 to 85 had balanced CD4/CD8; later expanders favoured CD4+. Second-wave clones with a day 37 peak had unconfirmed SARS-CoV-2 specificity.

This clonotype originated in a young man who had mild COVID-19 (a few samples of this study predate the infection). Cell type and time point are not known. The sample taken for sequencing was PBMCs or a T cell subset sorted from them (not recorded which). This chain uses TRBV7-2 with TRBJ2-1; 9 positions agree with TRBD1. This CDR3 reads CASSTGTGLEQFF. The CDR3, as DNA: TGTGCCAGCAGCACTGGGACAGGGCTTGAGCAGTTCTTC. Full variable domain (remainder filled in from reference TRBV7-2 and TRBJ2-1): GAGVSQSPSNKVTEKGKDVELRCDPISGHTALYWYRQSLGQGLEFLIYFQGNSAPDKSGLPSDRFSAERTGGSVSTLTIQRTQQEDSAVYLCASSTGTGLEQFFGPGTRLTVL.